Listed below are T cell receptor beta chains from one sample, sequenced in a study of blood T cell repertoires in COVID-19. The method was immunoSEQ multiplex PCR; TCRdb's version includes in-frame clones alone and lacks a portion of them. The sample carries approximately 340,000 clones, roughly nine tenths recorded once. Input material: PBMCs or T cells enriched from blood (not recorded which). The receptors here all came from a middle-aged woman who had been exposed to COVID-19. Each CDR3 is given with its conserved first and last residue. A D gene is named only where the DNA matches it firmly. Size is omitted from some rows. Given values are once, few, many or a class for expanded clones.

>TRBV7-9|15|.|.|TRBJ2-7
CASSLGPDPGYEQYF
TGTGCCAGCAGCTTAGGGCCCGATCCGGGCTACGAGCAGTACTTC
>TRBV7-9|11|.|.|TRBJ2-3
CASSLGSGQYF
TGTGCCAGCAGCTTAGGCAGTGGGCAGTATTTT
>TRBV19|13|few|.|TRBJ2-7
CASSITGRLEQYF
TGTGCCAGTAGTATAACAGGCCGCCTGGAGCAGTACTTC
>TRBV11-2|15|.|.|TRBJ2-6
CASSAQTVTANVLTF
TGTGCCAGCAGCGCTCAGACAGTAACTGCCAACGTCCTGACTTTC
>TRBV7-2|16|.|TRBD2|TRBJ2-3
CASSWPGLTSTDTQYF
TGTGCCAGCAGCTGGCCGGGACTAACTAGCACAGATACGCAGTATTTT
>TRBV6-2/TRBV6-3|20|once|TRBD2|TRBJ2-3
CASSSAEVLAGGVSTDTQYF
TGTGCCAGCAGTTCCGCCGAAGTGCTAGCGGGAGGAGTGAGCACAGATACGCAGTATTTT
>TRBV5-1|14|.|TRBD1|TRBJ1-2
CASSKDRGGYGYTF
TGCGCCAGCAGCAAGGACAGGGGAGGGTATGGCTACACCTTC
>TRBV9|16|.|.|TRBJ2-1
CASSVASDSGIGEQFF
TGTGCCAGCAGCGTAGCTTCAGACTCCGGCATCGGTGAGCAGTTCTTC
>TRBV6-5|15|once|TRBD1|TRBJ2-7
CASSLRDRDSYEQYF
TGTGCCAGCAGCTTACGGGACAGGGACTCCTACGAGCAGTACTTC
>TRBV7-2|17|.|.|TRBJ2-5
CASSFRLGDLGQETQYF
TGTGCCAGCAGCTTCCGACTGGGGGACTTAGGCCAAGAGACCCAGTACTTC
>TRBV9|14|.|.|TRBJ2-3
CASSVGLSTDTQYF
TGTGCCAGCAGCGTCGGTTTAAGCACAGATACGCAGTATTTT
>TRBV5-1|14|.|.|TRBJ2-7
CASSLSPLTYEQYF
TGCGCCAGCAGCTTGAGCCCCTTGACCTACGAGCAGTACTTC
>TRBV12-5|14|.|.|TRBJ1-1
CASGRGMGGTEAFF
TGTGCTAGTGGTCGGGGGATGGGAGGAACTGAAGCTTTCTTT
>TRBV15|15|.|.|TRBJ1-3
CATSTPAGAGNTIYF
TGTGCCACCAGCACCCCTGCGGGGGCTGGAAACACCATATATTTT
>TRBV10-1|15|.|TRBD2|TRBJ2-1
CASSELAGGYNEQFF
TGCGCCAGCAGTGAGCTCGCGGGAGGTTACAATGAGCAGTTCTTC
>TRBV15|16|once|TRBD1|TRBJ2-5
CATSRGGPGGGETQYF
TGTGCCACCAGCAGAGGGGGGCCAGGGGGCGGCGAGACCCAGTACTTC
>TRBV28|15|.|TRBD1|TRBJ1-1
CASRDWTGINTEAFF
TGTGCCAGCAGAGACTGGACAGGGATCAACACTGAAGCTTTCTTT
>TRBV5-1|15|.|.|TRBJ1-5
CASSLWGGSNQPQHF
TGCGCCAGCAGCTTGTGGGGAGGTAGCAATCAGCCCCAGCATTTT
>TRBV6-2/TRBV6-3|18|.|.|TRBJ2-7
CASSHTDYGRSGAYEQYF
TGTGCCAGCAGTCACACCGACTACGGGAGATCTGGGGCTTACGAGCAGTACTTC
>TRBV5-8|12|.|.|TRBJ1-1
CASIPRGWQAFF
TGTGCCAGTATACCTAGAGGGTGGCAAGCTTTCTTT
>TRBV7-6|15|.|.|TRBJ2-7
CASSLAGGQYYEQYF
TGTGCCAGCAGCTTAGCGGGCGGACAGTACTACGAGCAGTACTTC
>TRBV19|15|.|.|TRBJ1-2
CASRSIQGLGYGYTF
TGTGCCAGTAGATCAATCCAGGGCCTCGGCTATGGCTACACCTTC
>TRBV5-3|14|.|.|TRBJ1-3
CATPREGGGNTIYF
TGTGCCACGCCCCGTGAGGGTGGTGGAAACACCATATATTTT
>TRBV6-2/TRBV6-3|14|once|.|TRBJ2-3
CASSYSRVQDTQYF
TGTGCCAGCAGTTACTCGAGGGTCCAGGATACGCAGTATTTT
>TRBV5-1|15|.|TRBD1|TRBJ1-2
CASSSQGALGYGYTF
TGCGCCAGCAGCTCTCAGGGGGCCCTTGGGTACGGCTACACCTTC
>TRBV15|13|.|TRBD1|TRBJ2-7
CATSGQAQREQYF
TGTGCCACCAGCGGACAGGCCCAACGGGAGCAGTACTTC
>TRBV9|11|.|TRBD1|TRBJ2-7
CASGQDYEQYF
TGTGCCAGCGGACAGGACTACGAGCAGTACTTC
>TRBV27|16|.|.|TRBJ2-4
CASSHITGLSRDIQYF
TGTGCCAGCAGTCATATAACAGGGTTGAGTAGGGACATTCAGTACTTC
>TRBV13|15|.|TRBD2|TRBJ2-2
CASRTGTRTTGELFF
TGTGCCAGCAGGACCGGGACTAGGACCACCGGGGAGCTGTTTTTT
>TRBV27|13|.|.|TRBJ1-1
CASSLGGLTEAFF
TGTGCCAGCAGTTTGGGCGGACTCACTGAAGCTTTCTTT
>TRBV7-9|16|.|TRBD2|TRBJ2-3
CASRGTSGGSSDTQYF
TGTGCCAGCAGGGGGACTAGCGGGGGTTCTTCAGATACGCAGTATTTT
>TRBV5-1|14|.|.|TRBJ1-1
CASSLAELHTEAFF
TGCGCCAGCAGCTTGGCCGAGCTCCACACTGAAGCTTTCTTT
>TRBV7-2|16|.|TRBD2|TRBJ2-1
CASSSAGTRTYNEQFF
TGTGCCAGCAGCTCCGCCGGGACTAGGACCTACAATGAGCAGTTCTTC
>TRBV10-3|16|.|TRBD1|TRBJ1-3
CAISRGQGAAGNTIYF
TGTGCCATCAGTAGGGGACAGGGGGCTGCTGGAAACACCATATATTTT
>TRBV27|15|.|TRBD2|TRBJ2-1
CASSLGLAGFNEQFF
TGTGCCAGCAGTTTAGGACTAGCGGGTTTCAATGAGCAGTTCTTC